The 28 T cell receptor beta chains below come from one sample, sequenced in a study of blood T cell repertoires in COVID-19. Measured with immunoSEQ multiplex PCR; TCRdb has only the in-frame clones, and not every one. Of 55,000 to 65,000 clones listed, around 92% were seen once; the top ten hold over 7.5%. Sequencing was performed on peripheral blood. Every receptor here comes from a human donor in a cohort sampled during active COVID-19.

The J gene is TRBJ1-6, the V gene TRBV2; TRBD1 matches 7 bases. Germline lookup yields CDR1 SNHLY and CDR2 FYNNEI. With V trimmed by 7 bases and J by 8 bases, 8 bases remained unmatched. There are 14 residues in the CDR3. CDR3 residues: CASIKGTADSPLHF. As DNA, the CDR3 is TGTGCCAGCATTAAGGGGACAGCAGATTCACCCCTCCACTTT.

The rearrangement joins TRBV5-1 to TRBJ2-5; TRBD2 matches at 13 bases. V was pared by 4 bases and J by 2 bases, with 2 bases of the junction left unmatched. Germline V gene data show CDR1 as SGHRS and CDR2 as YFSETQ. The CDR3 runs 15 residues. The CDR3 region is CASSPGLAGQETQYF. The CDR3 DNA follows: TGCGCCAGCAGCCCGGGACTAGCGGGACAAGAGACCCAGTACTTC.

The chain links TRBV28 to TRBJ1-3; TRBD1 matches at 7 bases. Germline CDR1 is MDHEN and CDR2 is SYDVKM. V gave up 5 bases and J gave up 0 bases; unmatched junction bases: 7. This CDR3 has 16 residues. The CDR3 region has the DNA TGTGCCAGCAGTGAAGCCTACAGGGGCTCTGGAAACACCATATATTTT. It translates to CASSEAYRGSGNTIYF.

This rearrangement joins TRBV7-3 to TRBJ2-7, with 7 bases matching TRBD1. Germline CDR1 is SGHTA and CDR2 is FQGTGA. Trimming took 4 bases from V and 5 from J; bases not matched to a gene: 11. There are 15 residues in the CDR3. The DNA of the CDR3 is TGTGCCAGCAGCTGGTCGGCAGGGGGTCTCGACGAGCAGTACTTC. Encoded protein: CASSWSAGGLDEQYF.

The chain carries TRBV5-1 and TRBJ2-3; 7 bases fit TRBD2. The V and J ends lost 4 bases and 6 bases, in that order; junction bases with no gene match: 11. CDR1 and CDR2 from the germline V gene are SGHRS and YFSETQ. The CDR3 consists of 15 residues. CDR3 sequence (DNA): TGCGCCAGCAGCGCCTCGGGGGGATCTGCGGATACGCAGTATTTT. As protein: CASSASGGSADTQYF.

This chain joins TRBV30 and TRBJ1-1; the D gene is possibly TRBD1 (5 bases). The CDR3 has 13 amino acids. Trimming cost V 3 bases and J 8 bases, with 16 bases left between them. Looked up from germline, CDR1 is GTSNPN and CDR2 is SVGIG (reference sequence). This chain's CDR3 is CAWSRIAGTEAFF. CDR3 nucleotide sequence: TGTGCCTGGAGCCGAATTGCGGGGACGGAAGCTTTCTTT.

This rearrangement joins TRBV28 to TRBJ1-2, with TRBD1 matching over 8 bases. Germline V gene lookup returns CDR1 MDHEN and CDR2 SYDVKM. This CDR3 has 13 amino acids. V gave up 6 bases and J gave up 5 bases; unmatched junction bases: 5. CDR3 residues: CASREGQGYGYTF. The CDR3 nucleotides are TGTGCCAGCAGAGAAGGACAGGGTTATGGCTACACCTTC.

The V and J genes are TRBV24-1 and TRBJ2-1, with TRBD2 identical over 9 bases. Germline values: CDR1 KGHDR, CDR2 SFDVKD. V trimming: 3 bases; J trimming: 1 base; junction bases outside the gene matches: 6. This CDR3 has 17 amino acids. Here the CDR3 reads CATSDVLAGKSYNEQFF. CDR3 in DNA: TGTGCCACCAGTGATGTCCTAGCGGGAAAATCCTACAATGAGCAGTTCTTC.

The gene calls are TRBV10-2 and TRBJ2-1, with 12 bases identical to TRBD2. The V gene end was trimmed by 7 bases and the J gene end by 2 bases; junction bases not matched to a gene: 3. Looked up from germline, CDR1 is WSHSY and CDR2 is SAAADI. The CDR3 is 15 residues long. As DNA, the CDR3 is TGCGCCAGCACCGGACTAGCGGGACCCTACAATGAGCAGTTCTTC. Its translation: CASTGLAGPYNEQFF.

The chain uses TRBV7-2 and TRBJ1-5; D gene ambiguous. Germline V gives CDR1 SGHTA, CDR2 FQGNSA. V was cut by 1 base and J by 6 bases, with 13 bases left in between. The CDR3 contains 15 residues. In DNA form, the CDR3 reads TGTGCCAGCAGCTTAGGCAGGCCGAATAGTCAGCCCCAGCATTTT. This encodes CASSLGRPNSQPQHF.

The chain uses TRBV5-1 and TRBJ1-1; no clear D gene. The germline V gene has CDR1 SGHRS and CDR2 YFSETQ. Trimming shortened V by 0 bases and J by 0 bases, and 9 bases separated the two germline ends. The CDR3 has 15 amino acids. CDR3 in DNA: TGCGCCAGCAGCTTGGAATGGAGAATGAACACTGAAGCTTTCTTT. It translates to CASSLEWRMNTEAFF.

This clone was detected once. This chain connects TRBV4-1 to TRBJ2-1; 10 positions agree with TRBD2. Trimming took 2 bases from V and 1 from J; bases not matched to a gene: 5. The CDR3 sequence is 17 residues long. The germline CDR1 and CDR2 sequences are MGHRA and YSYEKL. The CDR3 loop is CASSQIAGGFSYNEQFF. The DNA of the CDR3 is TGCGCCAGCAGCCAAATAGCGGGAGGTTTTTCCTACAATGAGCAGTTCTTC.

The chain uses TRBV4-1 and TRBJ1-6; D gene unclear. This CDR3 has 15 amino acids. V was pared by 0 bases and J by 9 bases, with 12 bases between. Germline assignment: CDR1 MGHRA and CDR2 YSYEKL. The CDR3 sequence: CASSQEGSAGSPLHF. CDR3 bases: TGCGCCAGCAGCCAAGAGGGCAGTGCCGGTTCACCCCTCCACTTT.

The rearrangement links TRBV19 to TRBJ2-2; D may be TRBD2 (5 bases). Germline V CDR1 and CDR2: LNHDA, SQIVND (reference sequence). V shed 1 base and J shed 4 bases, with 10 bases lying between them. The CDR3 consists of 15 residues. In DNA, the CDR3 is TGTGCCAGTAGTATAGGTCGGGAAATCACCGGGGAGCTGTTTTTT. This gives the protein CASSIGREITGELFF.

This chain uses TRBV7-2 with TRBJ2-7; 13 bases fit TRBD2. The germline V gene has CDR1 SGHTA and CDR2 FQGNSA. There are 16 residues in the CDR3. V gave up 5 bases and J gave up 6 bases; unmatched junction bases: 10. CDR3 sequence (DNA): TGTGCCAGCAGCCTCACGACTAGCGGGGGGACCTTCGAGCAGTACTTC. It translates to CASSLTTSGGTFEQYF.

The V call is TRBV9, the J call TRBJ2-3; possibly TRBD2 for D (6 bases). CDR1 is SGDLS, CDR2 YYNGEE, per germline. This CDR3 has 14 amino acids. V lost 4 bases and J 6 bases, leaving 15 bases between the germline ends. As DNA, the CDR3 is TGTGCCAGCAGCCCGGGACTTAGCATCGATACGCAGTATTTT. It translates to CASSPGLSIDTQYF.

This clone has a single count. The chain links TRBV18 to TRBJ2-7; TRBD2 matches at 9 bases. Germline V lookup: CDR1 KGHSH, CDR2 LQKENI. This CDR3 region has 14 residues. J lost 2 bases, V lost 6 bases, and 5 bases had no gene match. The CDR3: CASSLGLAPYEQYF. CDR3 sequence (DNA): TGTGCCAGCTCCCTCGGACTAGCGCCCTACGAGCAGTACTTC.

This chain joins TRBV9 and TRBJ2-1; 9 bases align to TRBD2. The CDR3 sequence is 16 residues long. Losses at the gene ends were 3 bases for V and 3 bases for J; bases not matched to a gene: 7. Germline CDR1 and CDR2: SGDLS and YYNGEE. This CDR3 is CASSGGLAGLYNEQFF. For the CDR3, the DNA is TGTGCCAGCAGCGGGGGCCTAGCGGGACTCTACAATGAGCAGTTCTTC.

The chain uses TRBV5-6 and TRBJ2-7; D uncertain. CDR3 length: 14 amino acids. The V gene's germline CDR1 is SGHDT and CDR2 YYEEEE. Between the trimmed V and J ends, which lost 4 bases and 2 bases, there was a span of 13 bases. For the CDR3, the DNA is TGTGCCAGCAGCCCCTTGCAACTTCCCTACGAGCAGTACTTC. Amino acid sequence: CASSPLQLPYEQYF.

The gene calls are TRBV5-1 and TRBJ1-6, with unresolved D. This CDR3 has 15 amino acids. Germline V gene lookup returns CDR1 SGHRS and CDR2 YFSETQ. Trimming shortened V by 0 bases and J by 6 bases, and 10 bases separated the two germline ends. The CDR3 spells CASSLEAGSNSPLHF. Here the CDR3 DNA reads TGCGCCAGCAGCTTGGAGGCAGGATCTAATTCACCCCTCCACTTT.

This rearrangement joins TRBV21-1 to TRBJ1-6; TRBD1 is the table's D call and was not checked against the DNA. TRBV21-1 is a known pseudogene. The CDR3 has 15 amino acids. CDR3 protein: CASSRPDRESTPLHF. The CDR3 nucleotides are TGTGCCAGCAGCCGACCCGACAGGGAGTCGACACCCCTCCACTTT.

This chain joins TRBV5-4 and TRBJ2-3; D gene uncertain. The CDR3 extends over 14 amino acids. Per germline, CDR1 SGHNT and CDR2 YYREEE (reference sequence). V was trimmed by 2 bases and J by 0 bases, leaving 7 bases between them. In nucleotides, the CDR3 is TGTGCCAGCAGCTTTACCACTAGCACAGATACGCAGTATTTT. Its translation: CASSFTTSTDTQYF.

The rearrangement uses TRBV27 and TRBJ2-1, with 12 bases identical to TRBD2. This CDR3 spans 20 amino acids. Losses at the gene ends were 5 bases for V and 0 bases for J; bases not matched to a gene: 14. Germline V gene data show CDR1 as MNHEY and CDR2 as SMNVEV (reference sequence). CDR3 nucleotide sequence: TGTGCCAGCAGTCCCAGACTAGCGGGAGTGGGTACAAGCTCCTACAATGAGCAGTTCTTC. This sequence encodes CASSPRLAGVGTSSYNEQFF.

This clone was seen only a few times. V gene TRBV30 combines with J gene TRBJ1-2; the match to TRBD1 covers 10 bases. From germline, CDR1 is GTSNPN and CDR2 SVGIG (reference sequence). The CDR3 consists of 14 residues. V shed 4 bases and J 5 bases; nucleotides not matched to a gene: 7. The CDR3 nucleotides are TGTGCCTGGAACTCCGGGACAGGGGTGTATGGCTACACCTTC. Protein sequence: CAWNSGTGVYGYTF.

The rearrangement uses TRBV30 and TRBJ1-2; tentative D call: TRBD1 (6 bases). Trimming removed 3 bases from V and 5 bases from J, with 13 bases in between. The CDR3 runs to 13 residues. The germline gives CDR1 GTSNPN, CDR2 SVGIG (reference sequence). The chain's CDR3 is CAWRVWTAYGYTF. CDR3 in DNA: TGTGCCTGGAGGGTGTGGACAGCTTATGGCTACACCTTC. The whole variable domain, remainder taken from reference TRBV30 and TRBJ1-2, is SQTIHQWPATLVQPVGSPLSLECTVEGTSNPNLYWYRQAAGRGLQLLFYSVGIGQISSEVPQNLSASRPQDRQFILSSKKLLLSDSGFYLCAWRVWTAYGYTFGSGTRLTVV.

V is TRBV5-1 and J is TRBJ2-3; TRBD2 matches 8 bases. The J segment lost 0 bases and the V segment lost 0 bases, leaving 6 bases of the junction unmatched. This CDR3 spans 17 amino acids. Germline-derived CDR1 and CDR2 are SGHRS and YFSETQ. The CDR3 DNA reads TGCGCCAGCAGCTTGGGGACTGGCGGGAGGAGCACAGATACGCAGTATTTT. It codes for CASSLGTGGRSTDTQYF.

CDR3 loop: CASSQGYGRYSPLHF. The CDR3, as DNA: TGTGCCAGCAGCCAAGGGTACGGGAGATACTCACCCCTCCACTTT. This chain connects TRBV3-1 (or the pseudogene TRBV3-2) to TRBJ1-6, with D hard to call. CDR3 length equals 15 residues. Germline loops: CDR1 LGHDT, CDR2 YNNKEL (reference sequence). The V and J ends lost 1 base and 10 bases respectively, with 14 bases between them.

The V call is TRBV5-4, the J call TRBJ2-7; 10 nucleotides line up with TRBD2. V was pared by 4 bases and J by 4 bases, with 11 bases of the junction left unmatched. The CDR3 is 16 amino acids. The germline gives CDR1 SGHNT, CDR2 YYREEE (reference sequence). CDR3 DNA: TGTGCCAGCAGCCGTGCAGGACTAGCGGTTGCTTACGAGCAGTACTTC. This sequence encodes CASSRAGLAVAYEQYF. The full variable domain, with the rest looked up from reference TRBV5-4 and TRBJ2-7, is ETGVTQSPTHLIKTRGQQVTLRCSSQSGHNTVSWYQQALGQGPQFIFQYYREEENGRGNFPPRFSGLQFPNYSSELNVNALELDDSALYLCASSRAGLAVAYEQYFGPGTRLTVT.